The present T cell receptor beta chain was sequenced within a study of blood T cell repertoires in COVID-19. The table came from immunoSEQ multiplex PCR; TCRdb's copy has only in-frame clones and leaves some out. The sample has around 100,000 clones; roughly 80% are singletons. Germline CDR1 and CDR2: SGHTA and FQGNSA. Losses at the gene ends were 1 base for V and 6 bases for J; bases not matched to a gene: 7. This CDR3 is built from 16 residues. The chain has TRBV7-2 and TRBJ1-2; TRBD1 agrees at 11 bases. Material for sequencing was peripheral blood. This clonotype was sampled from a woman older than 75 with active or convalescent COVID-19. The CDR3, as DNA: TGTGCCAGCAGCTTAGTAACCGGGACAGGGGGGCATGGCTACACCTTC. It is translated as CASSLVTGTGGHGYTF.